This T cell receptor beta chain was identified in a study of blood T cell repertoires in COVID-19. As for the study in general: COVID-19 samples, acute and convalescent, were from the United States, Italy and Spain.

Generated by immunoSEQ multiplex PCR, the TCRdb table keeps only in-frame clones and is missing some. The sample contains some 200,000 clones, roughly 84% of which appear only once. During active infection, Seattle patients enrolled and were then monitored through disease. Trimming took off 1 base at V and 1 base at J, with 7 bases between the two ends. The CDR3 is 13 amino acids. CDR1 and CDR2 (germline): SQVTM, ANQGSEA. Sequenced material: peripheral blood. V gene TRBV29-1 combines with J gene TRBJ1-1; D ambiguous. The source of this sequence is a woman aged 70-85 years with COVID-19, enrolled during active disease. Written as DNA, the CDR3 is TGCAGCGTTGAAGCGCGGTCGAACACTGAAGCTTTCTTT. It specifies CSVEARSNTEAFF.